Presented here are 21 T cell receptor beta chains from one specimen sequenced in a study of blood T cell repertoires in COVID-19. TCRdb's table, derived via immunoSEQ multiplex PCR, lists solely in-frame clones and lacks some. The data contain hundreds of thousands of clones, around 85% of them singletons. The sequencing sample was made of peripheral blood. Every receptor here comes from a woman in her twenties or thirties who had recovered from COVID-19.

The chain carries TRBV3-1 (or the pseudogene TRBV3-2) and TRBJ2-5, with D tentatively TRBD2 (5 bases). Trimming took off 1 base at V and 5 bases at J, with 17 bases between the two ends. The CDR3 runs 16 residues. CDR1 and CDR2 (germline): LGHDT, YNNKEL (reference sequence). CDR3 protein: CASSQAQGGRRETQYF. The CDR3 DNA follows: TGTGCCAGCAGCCAAGCCCAAGGAGGCCGGCGGGAGACCCAGTACTTC.

In regard to this clone: A far larger clone is just one base off, so this is likely a read error. The genes are TRBV6-5 and TRBJ2-2; D not resolved. V lost 6 bases, J lost 3 bases, and 5 bases lay in between. CDR1 is MNHEY and CDR2 is SVGAGI in the germline V gene. The CDR3 has 12 amino acids. The CDR3 loop reads CASSPDTGELFF. The DNA of the CDR3 is TGTGCCAGCAGCCCAGACACCGGGGAGCTGTTTTTT.

V and J are TRBV6-5 and TRBJ2-5; 9 positions match TRBD1. J was trimmed by 1 base and V by 4 bases; bases with no gene match: 4. CDR3 length equals 15 residues. Germline-derived CDR1 and CDR2 are MNHEY and SVGAGI. CDR3 loop: CASSSLQGAQETQYF. The CDR3 DNA reads TGTGCCAGCAGTTCCCTACAGGGGGCCCAAGAGACCCAGTACTTC.

The chain couples TRBV5-1 to TRBJ1-3; 9 bases are a match to TRBD1. The CDR3 spans 16 residues. V shed 0 bases, J shed 3 bases, and the junction held 4 bases outside the gene matches. CDR1 is SGHRS and CDR2 is YFSETQ in the germline V gene. The CDR3 DNA reads TGCGCCAGCAGCTTGGAGGGACAGGGTGGTGGAAACACCATATATTTT. As protein: CASSLEGQGGGNTIYF.

The CDR3 sequence is CASSYFSPGDGYTF. DNA of the CDR3: TGTGCCAGCAGTTACTTTAGCCCGGGGGATGGCTACACCTTC. V is TRBV6-2 or TRBV6-3 and J is TRBJ1-2, with D possibly being TRBD1 (5 bases). The germline V and J ends were trimmed by 1 base and 6 bases, with 12 bases remaining between them. Germline lookup yields CDR1 MNHEY and CDR2 SVGEGT. This CDR3 contains 14 residues.

The chain combines TRBV24-1 with TRBJ2-1; 8 bases map to TRBD1. The germline V gene encodes CDR1 KGHDR and CDR2 SFDVKD. Losses at the gene ends were 3 bases for V and 4 bases for J; bases not matched to a gene: 7. This CDR3 has 16 residues. Here the CDR3 reads CATSDTDRGRYNEQFF. The CDR3 DNA sequence: TGTGCCACCAGTGATACCGACAGGGGTCGGTACAATGAGCAGTTCTTC.

The J gene is TRBJ2-3, the V gene TRBV7-8; tentatively, D is TRBD1 (5 bases). Trimming cost V 6 bases and J 1 base, with 11 bases left between them. Germline assignment: CDR1 SGHVS and CDR2 FQNEAQ. The CDR3 contains 14 residues. Here the CDR3 DNA reads TGTGCCAGCAGACGTCTACAGGGCACAGATACGCAGTATTTT. This sequence encodes CASRRLQGTDTQYF.

V usage is TRBV6-5 and J usage is TRBJ2-5, with 12 bases that match TRBD2. J was trimmed by 3 bases and V by 5 bases; bases with no gene match: 4. CDR1 is MNHEY, CDR2 SVGAGI, per germline. The CDR3 extends over 15 amino acids. In DNA, the CDR3 is TGTGCCAGCAGTCCCAGACTAGCGGGGGAAGAGACCCAGTACTTC. Encoded protein: CASSPRLAGEETQYF.

This chain uses TRBV27 with TRBJ1-1; no clear D. The CDR3 has 14 amino acids. Deletions cut 2 bases from V and 8 bases from J, with 15 bases between. Germline V gene data show CDR1 as MNHEY and CDR2 as SMNVEV (reference sequence). CDR3 coding DNA: TGTGCCAGCAGTTTAATTTCACCAGGAAGCGAAGCTTTCTTT. This translates into CASSLISPGSEAFF.

V usage is TRBV2 and J usage is TRBJ1-5, with TRBD1 identical over 8 bases. CDR1 and CDR2 (germline): SNHLY, FYNNEI. With 3 bases clipped from V and 2 bases from J, the junction kept 6 bases outside the gene matches. The CDR3 extends over 16 amino acids. CDR3 DNA: TGTGCCAGCAGTGAGCAGGGGGCTTTCGGCAATCAGCCCCAGCATTTT. Translation: CASSEQGAFGNQPQHF.

The chain carries TRBV29-1 and TRBJ2-2; the D is unclear. The ends were cut back, 7 bases at V and 7 bases at J, with 7 bases in the middle. Per the germline V gene, CDR1 is SQVTM and CDR2 is ANQGSEA. The CDR3 has 10 amino acids. The CDR3: CSAVSGELFF. The DNA of the CDR3 is TGCAGCGCAGTTAGCGGGGAGCTGTTTTTT.

This chain links TRBV7-9 with TRBJ2-3, with 8 positions matching TRBD1. J lost 1 base, V lost 4 bases, and 1 base had no gene match. The CDR3 contains 14 residues. Germline V gene lookup returns CDR1 SEHNR and CDR2 FQNEAQ (reference sequence). DNA of the CDR3: TGTGCCAGCAGCTCGGACAGGGGCACAGATACGCAGTATTTT. Translating gives CASSSDRGTDTQYF.

Many counts were recorded for this clone. The chain joins TRBV15 to TRBJ2-1; D possibly corresponds to TRBD2 (5 bases). Germline V gene data show CDR1 as LNHNV and CDR2 as YYDKDF (reference sequence). Between the trimmed V and J ends, which lost 5 bases and 2 bases, there was a span of 13 bases. This CDR3 has 15 amino acids. The CDR3 nucleotides are TGTGCCACCAGCCTAGTAGCGATTACCTACAATGAGCAGTTCTTC. The encoded protein is CATSLVAITYNEQFF. The variable domain in full, with the rest retrieved from reference TRBV15 and TRBJ2-1, is DAMVIQNPRYQVTQFGKPVTLSCSQTLNHNVMYWYQQKSSQAPKLLFHYYDKDFNNEADTPDNFQSRRPNTSFCFLDIRSPGLGDTAMYLCATSLVAITYNEQFFGPGTRLTVL.

The gene calls are TRBV18 and TRBJ2-2; a possible D gene is TRBD2 (5 bases). V lost 3 bases, J lost 0 bases, and 8 bases lay in between. Looked up from germline, CDR1 is KGHSH and CDR2 is LQKENI. The CDR3 runs to 15 residues. The CDR3 sequence: CASSPRTSNTGELFF. CDR3 DNA sequence: TGTGCCAGCTCACCTAGGACTTCGAACACCGGGGAGCTGTTTTTT.

This sequence joins TRBV24-1 and TRBJ2-3, with 9 bases that match TRBD2. The V gene's germline CDR1 is KGHDR and CDR2 SFDVKD. J lost 2 bases, V lost 7 bases, and 6 bases had no gene match. CDR3 length: 15 residues. CDR3 nucleotides: TGTGCCACCAGCGTCGCGGGAGGGACCACAGATACGCAGTATTTT. Translated, it gives CATSVAGGTTDTQYF.

CDR3 loop: CASSLVMQSNSPLHF. The CDR3 nucleotides are TGTGCCAGCAGCTTAGTTATGCAGTCGAATTCACCCCTCCACTTT. The rearrangement joins TRBV11-2 to TRBJ1-6; D call uncertain. This CDR3 is 15 amino acids long. Germline assignment: CDR1 SGHAT and CDR2 FQNNGV. Trimming took off 1 base at V and 7 bases at J, with 11 bases between the two ends.

This chain links TRBV4-2 with TRBJ1-4; D is uncertain. Germline lookup yields CDR1 LGHNA and CDR2 YNFKEQ. The CDR3 is 17 amino acids. V was shortened by 0 bases and J by 8 bases, with 19 bases between the two germline ends. CDR3 region: CASSQDGGPLVSEKLFF. The CDR3 nucleotides are TGTGCCAGCAGCCAAGATGGCGGGCCCCTTGTGAGCGAAAAACTGTTTTTT.

J is TRBJ1-1 and V is TRBV6-5, with 7 bases lining up with TRBD1. The CDR3 sequence is 15 residues long. Germline CDR1 and CDR2: MNHEY and SVGAGI. V shed 5 bases and J 0 bases; nucleotides not matched to a gene: 6. CDR3 residues: CASSTTGAMNTEAFF. As DNA, the CDR3 is TGTGCCAGCAGTACAACAGGGGCCATGAACACTGAAGCTTTCTTT.

V gene TRBV10-3 combines with J gene TRBJ1-3, with D possibly being TRBD1 (6 bases). The CDR3 totals 15 residues. The V and J ends lost 5 bases and 0 bases respectively, with 11 bases between them. Germline V gene sequence: CDR1 ENHRY, CDR2 SYGVKD. The CDR3 protein is CAISSQGYSGNTIYF. The CDR3 DNA sequence: TGTGCCATCAGTTCCCAGGGGTACTCTGGAAACACCATATATTTT.

This clone appeared a few times. CDR3: CASSVAGLSDTQYF. The CDR3 DNA reads TGTGCCAGCAGCGTAGCGGGATTGTCAGATACGCAGTATTTT. V usage is TRBV9 and J usage is TRBJ2-3, with D tentatively TRBD2 (5 bases). CDR3 length: 14 amino acids. Germline-derived CDR1 and CDR2 are SGDLS and YYNGEE. V was clipped by 0 bases and J by 4 bases, with 9 bases between them. The full variable domain, its missing parts supplied by reference TRBV9 and TRBJ2-3, is DSGVTQTPKHLITATGQRVTLRCSPRSGDLSVYWYQQSLDQGLQFLIQYYNGEERAKGNILERFSAQQFPDLHSELNLSSLELGDSALYFCASSVAGLSDTQYFGPGTRLTVL.

V and J are TRBV15 and TRBJ2-3, with TRBD2 identical over 14 bases. V lost 6 bases to trimming and J lost 2 bases; unmatched junction nucleotides: 1. The CDR3 is made up of 15 amino acids. The V gene's germline CDR1 is LNHNV and CDR2 YYDKDF (reference sequence). The CDR3 region is CATRTSGGATDTQYF. The DNA for the CDR3 is TGTGCCACCAGGACTAGCGGGGGGGCCACAGATACGCAGTATTTT. The full variable domain, with the rest looked up from reference TRBV15 and TRBJ2-3, is DAMVIQNPRYQVTQFGKPVTLSCSQTLNHNVMYWYQQKSSQAPKLLFHYYDKDFNNEADTPDNFQSRRPNTSFCFLDIRSPGLGDTAMYLCATRTSGGATDTQYFGPGTRLTVL.